The 23 T cell receptor beta chains below come from one sample, sequenced in a study of metastatic and nonmetastatic thyroid tumors. Each patient came to thyroid surgery without any prior treatment (of any kind). TCRdb reprocessed the PCR reads via MiXCR. The sample has some 28,000 clones, 3.7% seen once. Sequencing was performed on blood. These receptor sequences come from a male donor with papillary thyroid cancer or a benign thyroid nodule (not recorded which). Some clones in this sample may be carry-over from other donors' samples.

The chain has TRBV28 and TRBJ1-4, with D possibly being TRBD1 (5 bases). Trimming cost V 5 bases and J 6 bases, with 16 bases left between them. The CDR3 covers 15 residues. CDR1 is MDHEN and CDR2 is SYDVKM in the germline V gene. CDR3 DNA: TGTGCCAGCAGTCCTAGCCGGGACCGGCATGAAAAACTGTTTTTT. Its protein product is CASSPSRDRHEKLFF.

V gene TRBV9 combines with J gene TRBJ1-1, with D perhaps matching TRBD1 (5 bases). The CDR3 totals 15 residues. V lost 8 bases to trimming and J lost 1 base, with 18 bases between them. Germline V CDR1 and CDR2: SGDLS, YYNGEE. The CDR3 nucleotides read TGTGCCAGTAGCATAGATGGGGGACCGAACACTGAAGCTTTCTTT. This encodes CASSIDGGPNTEAFF.

This clone was detected many times. The V call is TRBV27, the J call TRBJ2-5; D is possibly TRBD2 (5 bases). The CDR3 totals 14 residues. Trimming took off 3 bases at V and 5 bases at J, with 13 bases between the two ends. CDR1 is MNHEY, CDR2 SMNVEV, per germline (reference sequence). The CDR3 region is CASSFVGERETQYF. The CDR3 DNA sequence: TGTGCCAGCAGTTTTGTCGGGGAGAGGGAGACCCAGTACTTC.

The chain has TRBV20-1 and TRBJ2-7, with D perhaps TRBD1 (6 bases). CDR3 size: 12 residues. Germline V lookup: CDR1 DFQATT, CDR2 SNEGSKA (reference sequence). The ends were cut back, 5 bases at V and 10 bases at J, with 18 bases in the middle. In DNA form, the CDR3 reads TGCAGTGCTGTCCAGGGTGGGGGCGATCAGTACTTC. Its translation: CSAVQGGGDQYF.

This clone was counted between two and nine times. The V call is TRBV5-1, the J call TRBJ1-1; D unclear. Germline-derived CDR1 and CDR2 are SGHRS and YFSETQ. There are 11 residues in the CDR3. The V end was cut by 4 bases, the J end by 7 bases, with 8 bases between. DNA for the CDR3: TGCGCCAGCAGCGCGGGGAGTGAAGCTTTCTTT. Its translation is CASSAGSEAFF.

This clone has just a few counts. The chain links TRBV7-2 to TRBJ2-3; D could derive from TRBD1 or TRBD2 (5 bases each). V lost 4 bases, J lost 0 bases, and 23 bases lay in between. The germline CDR1 and CDR2 sequences are SGHTA and FQGNSA. This CDR3 is built from 19 residues. CDR3 nucleotide sequence: TGTGCCAGCAGCTGGAAGGGGTTGACAGCGGCTGTGAGCACAGATACGCAGTATTTT. This gives the protein CASSWKGLTAAVSTDTQYF.

This clone was detected many times. The rearrangement links TRBV20-1 to TRBJ1-1; D gene uncertain. Deletions cut 3 bases from V and 0 bases from J, with 11 bases between. The V gene's germline CDR1 is DFQATT and CDR2 SNEGSKA (reference sequence). The CDR3 spans 14 residues. The CDR3: CSARPGMVNTEAFF. For the CDR3, the DNA is TGCAGTGCTAGGCCGGGGATGGTGAACACTGAAGCTTTCTTT.

This clone is classed as medium-sized. This chain joins TRBV6-5 and TRBJ2-7; the D is unclear. This CDR3 is 13 amino acids long. V lost 0 bases, J lost 7 bases, and 10 bases lay in between. Germline V gene sequence: CDR1 MNHEY, CDR2 SVGAGI. The CDR3 DNA follows: TGTGCCAGCAGTTACTCGACATGGCAAGAGCAGTACTTC. Its protein product is CASSYSTWQEQYF.

DNA for the CDR3: TGTGCCACCGAAGGCGGGGGACAGGCTTACAATGAGCAGTTCTTC. Residues: CATEGGGQAYNEQFF. The chain couples TRBV15 to TRBJ2-1, with TRBD1 as a possible D gene (8 bases). Germline CDR1 and CDR2: LNHNV and YYDKDF (reference sequence). The CDR3 spans 15 residues. V shed 8 bases and J shed 4 bases, with 18 bases lying between them.

The chain recombines TRBV10-3 with TRBJ2-2; D tentatively reads TRBD1 or TRBD2 (6 bases each). Germline CDR1 reads ENHRY; CDR2 reads SYGVKD. V lost 2 bases, J lost 6 bases, and 13 bases lay in between. The CDR3 is made up of 15 amino acids. The CDR3 here is CAISERDGGSGELFF. DNA of the CDR3: TGTGCCATCAGTGAGCGGGACGGGGGCTCCGGGGAGCTGTTTTTT.

V and J are TRBV11-2 and TRBJ2-7; 12 bases are shared with TRBD1. Unmatched junction bases numbered 7, after V lost 2 bases and J lost 5 bases. CDR1 and CDR2 from the germline V gene are SGHAT and FQNNGV. The CDR3 runs 16 residues. DNA of the CDR3: TGTGCCAGCAGCTTATCCCCGGGACAGGGGGCTAACGAGCAGTACTTC. Translated, it gives CASSLSPGQGANEQYF. The full variable domain, in which reference TRBV11-2 and TRBJ2-7 provide the parts outside the CDR3, is EAGVAQSPRYKIIEKRQSVAFWCNPISGHATLYWYQQILGQGPKLLIQFQNNGVVDDSQLPKDRFSAERLKGVDSTLKIQPAKLEDSAVYLCASSLSPGQGANEQYFGPGTRLTVT.

The table lists this clone with many counts. The V gene is TRBV7-9, the J gene TRBJ2-3; TRBD1 aligns across 9 bases. V shed 4 bases and J 0 bases; nucleotides not matched to a gene: 2. Germline V CDR1 and CDR2: SEHNR, FQNEAQ (reference sequence). This CDR3 has 15 residues. CDR3 sequence: CASSWGQGSTDTQYF. Written as DNA, the CDR3 is TGTGCCAGCAGCTGGGGACAGGGAAGCACAGATACGCAGTATTTT.

This clone was recorded many times. The V gene is TRBV4-3, the J gene TRBJ2-7; TRBD2 matches at 14 bases. The CDR3 runs 18 residues. The ends lost 1 base at V and 3 bases at J; junction bases unmatched: 8. Germline CDR1 is LGHNA and CDR2 is YSLEER. In DNA, the CDR3 is TGCGCCAGCAGCCAAGCTGGGACTAGCGGGAGACTCTTCTACGAGCAGTACTTC. This translates into CASSQAGTSGRLFYEQYF.

This clone has only a few counts. The chain recombines TRBV20-1 with TRBJ1-5; the D gene is possibly TRBD1 (5 bases). This CDR3 spans 14 amino acids. Trimming removed 0 bases at V and 4 bases at J, with 10 bases between. Germline CDR1 reads DFQATT; CDR2 reads SNEGSKA (reference sequence). The CDR3: CSAREIRANQPQHF. CDR3 DNA: TGCAGTGCTAGAGAAATCAGGGCAAATCAGCCCCAGCATTTT.

This clone came up many times. The chain couples TRBV3-1 to TRBJ2-7; D may be TRBD2 (5 bases). V was shortened by 0 bases and J by 12 bases, with 12 bases between the two germline ends. Germline loops: CDR1 LGHDT, CDR2 YNNKEL (reference sequence). This CDR3 is 12 amino acids long. The CDR3 nucleotides read TGTGCCAGCAGCCAAGAAACGGGATCGGCGTACTTC. Its protein product is CASSQETGSAYF.

This clone came up many times. The genes are TRBV7-8 and TRBJ2-1; the D is unclear. The ends were cut back, 5 bases at V and 6 bases at J, with 8 bases in the middle. The V gene's germline CDR1 is SGHVS and CDR2 FQNEAQ. CDR3 length: 12 residues. The CDR3 sequence: CASSPGGNEQFF. CDR3 bases: TGTGCCAGCAGCCCCGGTGGCAATGAGCAGTTCTTC.

This clone was counted many times. A much larger clone lies one base from this, so it may be a read error. This chain connects TRBV6-1 to TRBJ1-2; tentatively, D is TRBD1 (6 bases). The CDR3 sequence is 11 residues long. The germline V gene has CDR1 MNHNS and CDR2 SASEGT. Trimming took off 7 bases at V and 8 bases at J, with 11 bases between the two ends. The CDR3 protein is CASNQGRGYTF. Here the CDR3 DNA reads TGTGCCAGCAACCAGGGGAGGGGCTACACCTTC.

The chain uses TRBV7-3 and TRBJ2-1; no definite D call. V gave up 0 bases and J gave up 8 bases, with 8 bases separating them. CDR3 length: 13 residues. CDR1 is SGHTA and CDR2 is FQGTGA in the germline V gene. CDR3 DNA: TGTGCCAGCAGCTTAACGTTCGGTGATGAGCAGTTCTTC. It translates to CASSLTFGDEQFF. Looking up the rest from reference TRBV7-3 and TRBJ2-1 gives the full variable domain: GAGVSQTPSNKVTEKGKYVELRCDPISGHTALYWYRQSLGQGPEFLIYFQGTGAADDSGLPNDRFFAVRPEGSVSTLKIQRTERGDSAVYLCASSLTFGDEQFFGPGTRLTVL.

This clone appeared a few times. The CDR3 spells CATSDMNKGETQYF. The CDR3 DNA sequence: TGTGCCACCAGTGATATGAACAAGGGAGAGACCCAGTACTTC. This chain connects TRBV24-1 to TRBJ2-5, with D hard to call. V was trimmed by 3 bases and J by 4 bases, leaving 11 bases between them. Per the germline V gene, CDR1 is KGHDR and CDR2 is SFDVKD. This CDR3 is built from 14 residues.

This clone has only a few counts. This chain joins TRBV6-1 and TRBJ2-3, with D uncertain. Trimming left V 6 bases short and J 2 bases short, with 15 bases between. This CDR3 spans 15 amino acids. Germline V CDR1 and CDR2: MNHNS, SASEGT. The CDR3 coding sequence is TGTGCCAGCAGCCCCATCCAAGGAAACACAGATACGCAGTATTTT. This sequence encodes CASSPIQGNTDTQYF.

This clone was seen many times. The chain employs TRBV10-1 and TRBJ2-3; maybe TRBD2 (6 bases). Deletions cut 6 bases from V and 1 base from J, with 11 bases between. The length of the CDR3 is 14 residues. Germline V gene data show CDR1 as WNHNN and CDR2 as SYGVQD (reference sequence). Here the CDR3 reads CASSTRRGTDTQYF. In DNA form, the CDR3 reads TGCGCCAGCAGCACTAGGAGGGGCACAGATACGCAGTATTTT.

This clone was counted at least ten times. The chain couples TRBV20-1 to TRBJ1-6; D gene ambiguous. The germline gives CDR1 DFQATT, CDR2 SNEGSKA (reference sequence). Deletions cut 0 bases from V and 10 bases from J, with 19 bases between. The CDR3 contains 16 residues. CDR3 sequence: CSARDPEKRWRSPLHF. The CDR3 DNA sequence: TGCAGTGCTAGAGATCCGGAGAAAAGGTGGCGGTCACCCCTCCACTTT.

There are many counts of this clone. One base away lies a much larger clone, so this may be a sequencing read error. This rearrangement joins TRBV5-1 to TRBJ2-7, with 11 nucleotides matching TRBD1. This CDR3 comprises 14 residues. The junction had 6 bases not matched to a gene; V was cut back by 3 bases and J by 7 bases. Germline CDR1 SGHRS, CDR2 YFSETQ. For the CDR3, the DNA is TGCGCCAGCAGCTCGGCCGGGACAGGGGGGGAGCAGTACTTC. It encodes CASSSAGTGGEQYF. Full variable domain (remainder filled in from reference TRBV5-1 and TRBJ2-7): KAGVTQTPRYLIKTRGQQVTLSCSPISGHRSVSWYQQTPGQGLQFLFEYFSETQRNKGNFPGRFSGRQFSNSRSEMNVSTLELGDSALYLCASSSAGTGGEQYFGPGTRLTVT.